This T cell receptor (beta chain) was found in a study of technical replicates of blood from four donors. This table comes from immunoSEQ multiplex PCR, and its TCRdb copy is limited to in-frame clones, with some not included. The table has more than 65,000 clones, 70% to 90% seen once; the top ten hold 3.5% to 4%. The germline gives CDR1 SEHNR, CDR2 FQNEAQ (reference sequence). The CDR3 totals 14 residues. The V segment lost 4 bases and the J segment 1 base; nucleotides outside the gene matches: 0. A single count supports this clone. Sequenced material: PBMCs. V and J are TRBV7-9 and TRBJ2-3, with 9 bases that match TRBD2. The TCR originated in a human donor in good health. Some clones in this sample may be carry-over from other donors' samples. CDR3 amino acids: CASSSSGGTDTQYF. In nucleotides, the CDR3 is TGTGCCAGCAGCTCTAGCGGGGGCACAGATACGCAGTATTTT. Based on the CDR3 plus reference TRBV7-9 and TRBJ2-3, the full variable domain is DTGVSQNPRHKITKRGQNVTFRCDPISEHNRLYWYRQTLGQGPEFLTYFQNEAQLEKSRLLSDRFSAERPKGSFSTLEIQRTEQGDSAMYLCASSSSGGTDTQYFGPGTRLTVL.